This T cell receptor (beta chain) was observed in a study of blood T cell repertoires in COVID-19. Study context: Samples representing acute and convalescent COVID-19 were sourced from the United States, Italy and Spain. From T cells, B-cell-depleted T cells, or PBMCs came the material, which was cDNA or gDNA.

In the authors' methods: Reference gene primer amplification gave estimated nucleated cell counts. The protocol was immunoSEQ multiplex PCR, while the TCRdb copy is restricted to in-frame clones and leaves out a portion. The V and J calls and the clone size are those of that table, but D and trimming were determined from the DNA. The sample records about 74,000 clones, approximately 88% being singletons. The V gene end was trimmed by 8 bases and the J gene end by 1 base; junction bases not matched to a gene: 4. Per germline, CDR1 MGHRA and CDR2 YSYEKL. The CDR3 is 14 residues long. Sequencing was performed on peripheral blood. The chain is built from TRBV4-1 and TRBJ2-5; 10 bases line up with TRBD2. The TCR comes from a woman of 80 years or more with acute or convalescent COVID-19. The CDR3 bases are TGCGCCAGCGGGGCTAGCGGGAGCCAAGAGACCCAGTACTTC. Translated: CASGASGSQETQYF.